The TCR beta chain under discussion was sequenced for a study of cytomegalovirus exposure and HLA in healthy donors. About the study: Out of 150 million to 200 million T cells, an earlier analysis found over 100 million unique TCR beta sequences in total. Overall study findings and caveats: TCR association rates varied by HLA locus in a later analysis, with DRB1 highest and HLA-C lowest.

The CDR3 consists of 13 residues. Germline V lookup: CDR1 SGHVS, CDR2 FNYEAQ. Between the trimmed V and J ends, which lost 2 bases and 1 base, there was a span of 2 bases. Comment on this clone: Its antigen is undetermined.

The PCR contained 60 Vbeta and 13 Jbeta primers. Measured with immunoSEQ multiplex PCR; TCRdb has only the in-frame clones, and not every one. The sample shows 130,000 or so clones, over 80% of them seen only once. What was sequenced was PBMCs. This clonotype originated in a man in his forties or fifties in good health and CMV-seronegative. This chain joins TRBV7-6 and TRBJ2-2; D is ambiguous. The DNA for the CDR3 is TGTGCCAGCAGCTTACTGAACACCGGGGAGCTGTTTTTT. Translation: CASSLLNTGELFF.